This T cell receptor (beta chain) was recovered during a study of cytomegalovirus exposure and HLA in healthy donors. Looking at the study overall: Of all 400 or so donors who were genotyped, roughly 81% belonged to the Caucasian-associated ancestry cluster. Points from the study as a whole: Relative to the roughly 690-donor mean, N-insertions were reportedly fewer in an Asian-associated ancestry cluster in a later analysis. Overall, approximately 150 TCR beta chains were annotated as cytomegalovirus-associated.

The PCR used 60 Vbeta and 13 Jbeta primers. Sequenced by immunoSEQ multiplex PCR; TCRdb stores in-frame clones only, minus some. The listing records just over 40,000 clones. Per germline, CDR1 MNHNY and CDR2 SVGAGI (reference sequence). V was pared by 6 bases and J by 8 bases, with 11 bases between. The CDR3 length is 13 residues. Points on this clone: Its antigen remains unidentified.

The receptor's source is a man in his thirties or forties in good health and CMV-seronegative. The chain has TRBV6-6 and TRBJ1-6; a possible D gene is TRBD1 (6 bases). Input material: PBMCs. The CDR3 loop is CASRQGSDSPLHF. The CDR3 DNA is TGTGCCAGCAGACAGGGTTCGGATTCACCCCTCCACTTT.